Each of the 19 T cell receptor beta chains below was sequenced from the same sample in a study of T cell changes during pregnancy in multiple sclerosis. The data were produced by immunoSEQ multiplex PCR, yet TCRdb's version contains in-frame clones alone and is incomplete. This sample has approximately 40,000 clones, with about 90% found just once. The source material was CD4+ T cells from peripheral blood mononuclear cells, sampled in the third trimester of pregnancy. These receptors all stem from a female donor in good health, enrolled as a control in a pregnancy study.

The genes are TRBV18 and TRBJ2-7; tentatively, D is TRBD1 (6 bases). Germline assignment: CDR1 KGHSH and CDR2 LQKENI. The CDR3 runs 13 residues. The germline V and J ends were trimmed by 6 bases and 3 bases, with 12 bases remaining between them. Written as DNA, the CDR3 is TGTGCCAGCTCGGGGGCGACGGACTACGAGCAGTACTTC. Its protein product is CASSGATDYEQYF.

This rearrangement joins TRBV9 to TRBJ2-2; TRBD1 matches 9 bases. Germline V lookup: CDR1 SGDLS, CDR2 YYNGEE. J lost 5 bases, V lost 3 bases, and 8 bases had no gene match. This CDR3 is 16 amino acids long. The CDR3 sequence is CASSAGTGRETGELFF. CDR3 sequence (DNA): TGTGCCAGCAGCGCAGGGACAGGGAGGGAAACCGGGGAGCTGTTTTTT.

The chain couples TRBV18 to TRBJ2-5, with 8 positions matching TRBD1. The CDR3 loop spans 16 amino acids. Trimming took 4 bases from V and 7 from J; bases not matched to a gene: 14. The germline gives CDR1 KGHSH, CDR2 LQKENI. The CDR3 region is CASSLSPARGLGTQYF. The CDR3, as DNA: TGTGCCAGCTCACTATCCCCAGCCAGGGGGCTTGGGACCCAGTACTTC. Combining the CDR3 with reference TRBV18 and TRBJ2-5 gives the whole variable domain NAGVMQNPRHLVRRRGQEARLRCSPMKGHSHVYWYRQLPEEGLKFMVYLQKENIIDESGMPKERFSAEFPKEGPSILRIQQVVRGDSAAYFCASSLSPARGLGTQYFGPGTRLLVL.

This clone was picked up one time. The junction shows a germline mismatch at one end, possibly a read error. This chain uses TRBV19 with TRBJ2-7; TRBD1 aligns across 8 bases. CDR1 and CDR2 (germline): LNHDA, SQIVND (reference sequence). The CDR3 runs to 14 residues. CDR3 sequence reads: CANSGDRLSYEQYF. The CDR3 DNA reads as TGTGCCAATAGTGGGGACAGGTTGTCCTACGAGCAGTACTTC.

This sequence joins TRBV19 and TRBJ2-3; maybe TRBD2 (6 bases). CDR1 LNHDA and CDR2 SQIVND come from the germline V gene (reference sequence). The CDR3 consists of 17 residues. V lost 4 bases and J lost 4, with 21 bases in between. CDR3 residues: CASSTPRLWSGADTQYF. CDR3 nucleotide sequence: TGTGCCAGTAGTACGCCACGGTTGTGGTCGGGGGCAGATACGCAGTATTTT.

This sequence joins TRBV18 and TRBJ1-2; D gene uncertain. From germline, CDR1 is KGHSH and CDR2 LQKENI. The V end was cut by 3 bases, the J end by 5 bases, with 13 bases between. The CDR3 runs to 14 residues. The CDR3 sequence is CASSPVGTSYGYTF. DNA of the CDR3: TGTGCCAGCTCACCGGTTGGCACGTCGTATGGCTACACCTTC.

The chain recombines TRBV6-6 with TRBJ2-3; D perhaps matches TRBD1 (5 bases). The germline V gene has CDR1 MNHNY and CDR2 SVGAGI (reference sequence). This CDR3 comprises 15 residues. The germline V and J ends were trimmed by 2 bases and 1 base, with 10 bases remaining between them. In nucleotides, the CDR3 is TGTGCCAGCAGTTACGGGTGGGGCGGCACAGATACGCAGTATTTT. Protein: CASSYGWGGTDTQYF.

V gene TRBV28 combines with J gene TRBJ2-1; a weak D match, TRBD2 (6 bases). Trimming took off 5 bases at V and 0 bases at J, with 20 bases between the two ends. This CDR3 contains 18 residues. Per the germline V gene, CDR1 is MDHEN and CDR2 is SYDVKM. CDR3 loop: CASSPPSLGLSSYNEQFF. CDR3 nucleotides: TGTGCCAGCAGTCCCCCATCATTGGGACTCAGCTCCTACAATGAGCAGTTCTTC.

The chain joins TRBV29-1 to TRBJ1-1, with TRBD1 matching 9 bases. Germline V lookup: CDR1 SQVTM, CDR2 ANQGSEA. V shed 6 bases and J 6 bases; nucleotides not matched to a gene: 2. CDR3 length: 11 residues. The CDR3: CSVQGASEAFF. CDR3 DNA: TGCAGCGTACAGGGGGCGTCTGAAGCTTTCTTT.

V and J are TRBV25-1 and TRBJ2-1, with TRBD1 identical over 9 bases. The CDR3 has 15 residues. The J segment lost 3 bases and the V segment lost 3 bases, leaving 3 bases of the junction unmatched. The germline gives CDR1 MGHDK, CDR2 SYGVNS. The CDR3 bases are TGTGCCAGCAGTGACGGACAGGGGAACTACAATGAGCAGTTCTTC. Translating it yields CASSDGQGNYNEQFF.

The J gene is TRBJ2-7, the V gene TRBV5-1, with D tentatively TRBD2 (5 bases). The CDR3 spans 13 residues. In germline, CDR1 is SGHRS, CDR2 YFSETQ. Trimming cost V 2 bases and J 2 bases, with 8 bases left between them. The CDR3 region is CASSLEGPYEQYF. CDR3 in DNA: TGCGCCAGCAGCTTAGAGGGTCCCTACGAGCAGTACTTC.

The gene calls are TRBV5-1 and TRBJ2-5; possible D gene TRBD1, 6 bases. CDR1 and CDR2 from the germline V gene are SGHRS and YFSETQ. CDR3 length equals 14 residues. Trimming took 4 bases from V and 2 from J, leaving 12 bases between them. CDR3 nucleotide sequence: TGCGCCAGCAGCCTAAGGACAGATCAAGAGACCCAGTACTTC. Its protein product is CASSLRTDQETQYF.

This chain uses TRBV6-1 with TRBJ2-6; possibly TRBD2 for D (5 bases). The germline CDR1 and CDR2 sequences are MNHNS and SASEGT. Trimming cost V 4 bases and J 0 bases, with 7 bases left between them. The CDR3 sequence is 15 residues long. The CDR3 sequence is CASSGGSSGANVLTF. The CDR3 bases are TGTGCCAGCAGTGGAGGGTCCTCTGGGGCCAACGTCCTGACTTTC.

The V gene is TRBV7-2, the J gene TRBJ2-2, with D possibly being TRBD1 (5 bases). The V end lost 0 bases, the J end lost 0 bases, and 11 bases lay between the germline ends. CDR1 SGHTA and CDR2 FQGNSA come from the germline V gene. The CDR3 sequence is 17 residues long. The CDR3 loop is CASSLAGDSANTGELFF. The CDR3 DNA reads TGTGCCAGCAGCTTAGCAGGAGACAGCGCGAACACCGGGGAGCTGTTTTTT. Variable domain in full (rest from reference TRBV7-2 and TRBJ2-2): GAGVSQSPSNKVTEKGKDVELRCDPISGHTALYWYRQSLGQGLEFLIYFQGNSAPDKSGLPSDRFSAERTGGSVSTLTIQRTQQEDSAVYLCASSLAGDSANTGELFFGEGSRLTVL.

V and J are TRBV11-2 and TRBJ1-1, with D possibly being TRBD1 (5 bases). Germline CDR1 and CDR2: SGHAT and FQNNGV. The CDR3 totals 15 residues. Trimming left V 1 base short and J 2 bases short, with 11 bases between. CDR3 residues: CASSLVVGGNTEAFF. In DNA form, the CDR3 reads TGTGCCAGCAGCTTAGTGGTCGGGGGTAACACTGAAGCTTTCTTT.

In this sample, this clone turned up once. The rearrangement uses TRBV7-2 and TRBJ1-1, with D perhaps TRBD1 (6 bases). The germline CDR1 and CDR2 sequences are SGHTA and FQGNSA. V was cut by 4 bases and J by 4 bases, with 13 bases left in between. The CDR3 length is 14 residues. The CDR3 DNA sequence: TGTGCCAGCAGCTCCGTAGGGGGGGTCACTGAAGCTTTCTTT. Translated: CASSSVGGVTEAFF.

CDR3 residues: CASSFFEMSSYEQYF. Written as DNA, the CDR3 is TGTGCCAGCAGTTTCTTCGAAATGAGCTCCTACGAGCAGTACTTC. This rearrangement joins TRBV27 to TRBJ2-7; D not resolved. With 3 bases removed from V and 0 bases from J, the gap between germline ends came to 12 bases. There are 15 residues in the CDR3. Germline V gives CDR1 MNHEY, CDR2 SMNVEV (reference sequence).

Only a few counts were recorded for this clone. V usage is TRBV7-2 and J usage is TRBJ2-2, with 14 nucleotides matching TRBD2. The CDR3 contains 16 residues. Germline V lookup: CDR1 SGHTA, CDR2 FQGNSA. The V and J ends lost 4 bases and 7 bases, in that order; junction bases with no gene match: 5. The chain's CDR3 is CASSSGLAGALGELFF. In DNA form, the CDR3 reads TGTGCCAGCAGCTCGGGACTAGCGGGAGCACTCGGGGAGCTGTTTTTT.

The rearrangement joins TRBV2 to TRBJ1-3; TRBD1 agrees at 7 bases. The CDR3 length is 15 residues. CDR1 is SNHLY and CDR2 is FYNNEI in the germline V gene. V was clipped by 6 bases and J by 4 bases; unmatched bases: 9. The CDR3, as DNA: TGTGCCAGCAGCCCTAAGTGGGGACAGGGAAACACCATATATTTT. It is translated as CASSPKWGQGNTIYF.